One and the same sample provided the 12 T cell receptor beta chains below, sequenced in a study of T cell repertoires in cytomegalovirus infection. TCRdb reprocessed the reads via MiXCR and lists one record per CDR3 protein. The sample includes about 490,000 distinct CDR3 sequences, approximately 26% of them seen just once. The specimen was PBMCs. The receptor source for this set is a human donor in good health (CMV status not recorded). Some clones in this sample may be carry-over from other donors' samples.

This clonotype was observed a few times. Here the CDR3 DNA reads TGTGCCAGCAGCTTAAGGGCAAGCCGCACAGATACGCAGTATTTT. Translating it yields CASSLRASRTDTQYF. The chain joins TRBV11-2 to TRBJ2-3; D uncertain. The CDR3 runs to 15 residues. Germline CDR1 and CDR2: SGHAT and FQNNGV. Trimming took off 2 bases at V and 1 base at J, with 10 bases between the two ends.

This clonotype was seen a handful of times. The chain links TRBV18 to TRBJ2-3; the D is unclear. The V and J ends lost 2 bases and 2 bases respectively, with 11 bases between them. Germline CDR1 KGHSH, CDR2 LQKENI. The CDR3 is 15 amino acids. CDR3 in amino acids: CASSPGRQNTDTQYF. CDR3 DNA: TGTGCCAGCTCACCAGGGCGGCAAAACACAGATACGCAGTATTTT.

In this sample, this clonotype turned up many times. This chain connects TRBV7-2 to TRBJ1-1; D not resolved. This CDR3 has 13 amino acids. Germline V gene lookup returns CDR1 SGHTA and CDR2 FQGNSA. The V gene lost 6 bases and the J gene lost 1 base, with 9 bases spanning the gap. CDR3 residues: CASSWSANTEAFF. As DNA, the CDR3 is TGTGCCAGCAGTTGGTCGGCGAACACTGAAGCTTTCTTT.

This sequence joins TRBV27 and TRBJ2-7, with D perhaps TRBD1 (5 bases). V lost 3 bases, J lost 3 bases, and 12 bases lay in between. CDR3 length: 14 amino acids. Looked up from germline, CDR1 is MNHEY and CDR2 is SMNVEV (reference sequence). The CDR3 DNA reads as TGTGCCAGCAGTTTGATTATAGGGGTCTACGAGCAGTACGTC. Translation gives CASSLIIGVYEQYV.

The chain has TRBV5-4 and TRBJ2-2; maybe TRBD2 (5 bases). Trimming took off 1 base at V and 3 bases at J, with 13 bases between the two ends. The CDR3 contains 16 residues. Per the germline V gene, CDR1 is SGHNT and CDR2 is YYREEE (reference sequence). The CDR3 DNA follows: TGTGCCAGCAGCTTGTTCGGGCTAGCCCACACCGGGGAGCTGTTTTTT. This codes for CASSLFGLAHTGELFF.

At least ten counts were recorded for this clonotype. The chain joins TRBV7-2 to TRBJ2-3, with 9 bases fitting TRBD2. Unmatched junction bases numbered 15, after V lost 4 bases and J lost 1 base. The CDR3 length is 19 residues. Germline CDR1 SGHTA, CDR2 FQGNSA. In DNA form, the CDR3 reads TGTGCCAGCAGCTCCCCAAAGGGGCGGGAGGGGGTTGGCACAGATACGCAGTATTTT. The encoded protein is CASSSPKGREGVGTDTQYF.

For the CDR3, the DNA is TGTGCCAGCAGCCCGGGGGACACAACAACTAATGAAAAACTGTTTTTT. This encodes CASSPGDTTTNEKLFF. The chain is built from TRBV7-9 and TRBJ1-4; D may be TRBD1 (6 bases). Trimming cost V 5 bases and J 0 bases, with 13 bases left between them. The length of the CDR3 is 16 residues. Germline loops: CDR1 SEHNR, CDR2 FQNEAQ (reference sequence).

This chain connects TRBV20-1 to TRBJ1-5, with D possibly matching TRBD1 (6 bases). The CDR3 sequence is 14 residues long. The V end lost 2 bases, the J end lost 6 bases, and 14 bases lay between the germline ends. Germline CDR1 is DFQATT and CDR2 is SNEGSKA (reference sequence). The CDR3 DNA reads as TGCAGTGCTAGAACCAGGGGAGCCGGTCAGCCCCAGCATTTT. Translating gives CSARTRGAGQPQHF.

This clonotype has at least ten counts. The chain employs TRBV7-2 and TRBJ1-5, with D uncertain. Germline V gives CDR1 SGHTA, CDR2 FQGNSA. CDR3 length equals 14 residues. Deletions cut 1 base from V and 2 bases from J, with 6 bases between. The CDR3 DNA follows: TGTGCCAGCAGCTTAGGGTATGGCAATCAGCCCCAGCATTTT. Translating gives CASSLGYGNQPQHF.

The CDR3 reads CASSDLGGGTEAFF. CDR3 nucleotide sequence: TGTGCCAGCTCAGACCTAGGGGGAGGGACTGAAGCTTTCTTT. The chain links TRBV6-2 or TRBV6-3 to TRBJ1-1; TRBD1 might be the D (6 bases). This CDR3 is 14 amino acids long. Germline assignment: CDR1 MNHEY and CDR2 SVGEGT. The V gene lost 8 bases and the J gene lost 5 bases, with 18 bases spanning the gap.

This clonotype appeared a few times. This chain connects TRBV6-2 or TRBV6-3 to TRBJ1-5; possibly TRBD1 for D (6 bases). V lost 7 bases to trimming and J lost 3 bases, with 16 bases between them. Per germline, CDR1 MNHEY and CDR2 SVGEGT. The CDR3 is made up of 15 amino acids. For the CDR3, the DNA is TGTGCCAGCAACCAACAGGGCACCTTCAATCAGCCCCAGCATTTT. Protein: CASNQQGTFNQPQHF.

In this sample, this clonotype turned up many times. The chain links TRBV7-2 to TRBJ1-2, with D hard to call. CDR1 and CDR2 (germline): SGHTA, FQGNSA. The CDR3 consists of 14 residues. Between the trimmed V and J ends, which lost 5 bases and 4 bases, there was a span of 14 bases. Written as DNA, the CDR3 is TGTGCCAGCAGCCCCCTAGGTGTTGCCTATGGCTACACCTTC. Translating it yields CASSPLGVAYGYTF.